This T cell receptor (beta chain) was found in a study of CD8 T cells in Susac syndrome. This clonotype was seen a single time. An input of about 0.45 to 1 ug of RNA was subjected to reverse transcription using random hexamers. In TCRdb, the immunoSEQ multiplex PCR reads were re-called with MiXCR into one record per CDR3 protein. This sample has approximately 220,000 distinct CDR3 sequences, with approximately 95% found just once. TEMRA cells were FACS-enriched, while CD8+ and CD4+ T cells were negatively isolated. CDR3 size: 12 residues. Germline CDR1 LNHNV, CDR2 YYDKDF (reference sequence). Trimming shortened V by 0 bases and J by 4 bases, and 3 bases separated the two germline ends.

The sample consisted of CD4+ T cells from PBMCs. This sequence was found in a human donor with multiple sclerosis. The V call is TRBV15, the J call TRBJ2-5, with D uncertain. CDR3 amino acids: CATSRDLETQYF. The CDR3 DNA reads as TGTGCCACCAGCAGAGATCTAGAGACCCAGTACTTC.